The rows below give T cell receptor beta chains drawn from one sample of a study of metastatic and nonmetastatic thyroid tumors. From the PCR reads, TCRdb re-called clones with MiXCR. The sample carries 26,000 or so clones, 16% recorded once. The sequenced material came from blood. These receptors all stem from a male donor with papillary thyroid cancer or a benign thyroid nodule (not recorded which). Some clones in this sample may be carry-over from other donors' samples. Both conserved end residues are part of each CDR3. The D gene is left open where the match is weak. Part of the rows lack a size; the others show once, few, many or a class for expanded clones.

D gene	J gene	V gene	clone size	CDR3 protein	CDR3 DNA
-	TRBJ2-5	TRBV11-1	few	CASSLARTMSETQYF	TGTGCCAGCAGCTTAGCGCGGACGATGAGTGAGACCCAGTACTTC
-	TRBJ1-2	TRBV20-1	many	CSAREGGSAYGYTF	TGCAGTGCTAGAGAGGGAGGTTCAGCCTATGGCTACACCTTC
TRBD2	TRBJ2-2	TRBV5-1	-	CASSLVSLAGSGELFF	TGCGCCAGCAGCTTGGTATCCCTAGCGGGCTCCGGGGAGCTGTTTTTT
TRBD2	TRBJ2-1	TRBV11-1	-	CASSFQAGLSYNEQFF	TGTGCCAGCAGCTTTCAAGCGGGACTATCCTACAATGAGCAGTTCTTC
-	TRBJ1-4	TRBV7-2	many	CASSLVRGEDEKLFF	TGTGCCAGCAGCTTAGTTAGGGGGGAGGATGAAAAACTGTTTTTT
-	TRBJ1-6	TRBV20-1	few	CSARQTYNSPLHF	TGCAGTGCTAGACAGACCTATAATTCACCCCTCCACTTT
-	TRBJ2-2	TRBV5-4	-	CASSTAYTGELFF	TGTGCCAGCAGCACCGCCTACACCGGGGAGCTGTTTTTT
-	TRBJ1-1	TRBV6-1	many	CASSPWTEVNTEAFF	TGTGCCAGCAGTCCGTGGACAGAAGTGAACACCGAAGCTTTCTTT
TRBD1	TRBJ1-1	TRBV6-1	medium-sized	CASRFRDRRSEAFF	TGTGCCAGCAGATTCCGGGACAGGCGCTCTGAAGCTTTCTTT
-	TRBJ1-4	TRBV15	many	CATSTGLTTNEKLFF	TGTGCCACCAGCACCGGACTGACAACTAATGAAAAACTGTTTTTT
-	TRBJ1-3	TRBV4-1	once	CASSQEDRPGNTIYF	TGCGCCAGCAGCCAGGAAGACAGGCCTGGAAACACCATATATTTT